The 21 T cell receptor beta chains below were found in one sample sequenced in a study of blood T cells in healthy people across ages. Then a second PCR, running roughly 7 to 11 cycles, was carried out with a sample-barcoded 5' primer and a J-beta primer mix. Each CDR3 protein is one row after TCRdb ran MiXCR on the 5' RACE reads. Among 600,000 to 800,000 distinct CDR3 sequences, 45% to 60% were seen once, and the ten largest hold roughly 12%. The specimen was blood. These receptor sequences come from a woman over 75 in good health.

This clonotype has more than one count but fewer than ten. The chain combines TRBV29-1 with TRBJ2-5; D assignment may be TRBD1 or TRBD2 (5 bases each). V was cut by 6 bases and J by 11 bases, with 19 bases left in between. The germline CDR1 and CDR2 sequences are SQVTM and ANQGSEA. The CDR3 totals 12 residues. The CDR3 coding sequence is TGCAGCGTCTTAACTAGGGGATATGAGCAGTACTTC. The encoded protein is CSVLTRGYEQYF.

The genes are TRBV21-1 and TRBJ2-7. TRBV21-1 constitutes a pseudogene. CDR3 length: 11 residues. The DNA for the CDR3 is TGTGCCAGCAACGATCCCTACGAGCAGTACTTC. Protein: CASNDPYEQYF.

This clonotype was counted ten times or more. The V gene is TRBV7-2, the J gene TRBJ1-1; D not resolved. The ends were cut back, 1 base at V and 4 bases at J, with 22 bases in the middle. CDR3 length: 18 amino acids. Germline CDR1 and CDR2: SGHTA and FQGNSA. In DNA, the CDR3 is TGTGCCAGCAGCTTAGGGTTCGCCAGTGGGAGTTATTCCACTGAAGCTTTCTTT. Encoded protein: CASSLGFASGSYSTEAFF.

This clonotype was observed a few times. It may be a read error: a sequence one base away is much more abundant. The chain combines TRBV29-1 with TRBJ2-7; D is perhaps TRBD1 (5 bases). Trimming took 6 bases from V and 7 from J, leaving 28 bases between them. This CDR3 spans 16 amino acids. The germline CDR1 and CDR2 sequences are SQVTM and ANQGSEA. The CDR3 protein is CSVYPSGFTSYNEQYF. Written as DNA, the CDR3 is TGCAGCGTCTACCCTTCAGGGTTCACAAGTTACAATGAGCAGTACTTC.

This chain uses TRBV7-9 with TRBJ2-3, with 8 bases matching TRBD2. Trimming took 5 bases from V and 1 from J; bases not matched to a gene: 8. The CDR3 totals 16 residues. Germline loops: CDR1 SEHNR, CDR2 FQNEAQ (reference sequence). CDR3 nucleotides: TGTGCCAGCAGCGAAAGGTGGCGGGAGGGCACAGATACGCAGTATTTT. Its protein product is CASSERWREGTDTQYF.

This clonotype was recorded many times. This sequence joins TRBV3-1 and TRBJ2-3; D may be TRBD2 (6 bases). Germline CDR1 reads LGHDT; CDR2 reads YNNKEL (reference sequence). This CDR3 comprises 15 residues. Trimming took 2 bases from V and 5 from J, leaving 14 bases between them. CDR3 sequence: CASSQYFLGGDTQYF. CDR3 nucleotide sequence: TGTGCCAGCAGCCAATACTTCCTCGGGGGAGATACGCAGTATTTT.

As concerns this clonotype: A much bigger clone sits one base away, suggesting this may be a read error. The V and J genes are TRBV4-2 and TRBJ2-1, with D possibly being TRBD2 (6 bases). The J call may be faulty, since TRBJ2-7 better matches the DNA end. There are 15 residues in the CDR3. CDR1 and CDR2 from the germline V gene are LGHNA and YNFKEQ. The chain's CDR3 is CASSPLGGSYNEQYF. CDR3 nucleotide sequence: TGTGCCAGCAGCCCCCTTGGAGGGTCCTACAATGAGCAGTACTTC.

CDR3 DNA: TGCGCCAGCAGCCAAGATGGAGGGGCTGGGGCCAACGTCCTGACTTTC. This translates into CASSQDGGAGANVLTF. The chain has TRBV4-3 and TRBJ2-6; maybe TRBD2 (6 bases). V gave up 0 bases and J gave up 2 bases, with 8 bases separating them. In germline, CDR1 is LGHNA, CDR2 YSLEER. There are 16 residues in the CDR3.

Notes on this clonotype: One base away lies a much larger clone, so this may be a sequencing read error. V and J are TRBV12-3 or TRBV12-4 and TRBJ2-1; 10 nucleotides match TRBD2. Trimming removed 6 bases from V and 8 bases from J; junction bases left unmatched: 7. The CDR3 is 14 residues long. In DNA form, the CDR3 reads TGTGCCAGCAGGGAGCGGGGGGGCGCGTATGAGCAGTTCTTC. Translation: CASRERGGAYEQFF.

This sequence joins TRBV30 and TRBJ2-5; possible D gene TRBD1, 6 bases. Germline V CDR1 and CDR2: GTSNPN, SVGIG (reference sequence). This CDR3 is 14 amino acids long. The V and J ends lost 0 bases and 11 bases respectively, with 19 bases between them. This CDR3 is CAWSVLGGSAKQYF. CDR3 DNA sequence: TGTGCCTGGAGTGTATTAGGGGGAAGTGCGAAGCAGTACTTC.

Comment on this clonotype: Being one base from a much bigger clone, this may be a read error. V is TRBV2 and J is TRBJ2-5, with 7 bases aligning to TRBD2. This CDR3 contains 11 residues. The V and J ends lost 9 bases and 11 bases, in that order; junction bases with no gene match: 9. From germline, CDR1 is SNHLY and CDR2 FYNNEI. The CDR3: CARREGKEQYF. CDR3 in DNA: TGTGCCAGGAGGGAGGGTAAAGAGCAGTACTTC.

The rearrangement joins TRBV20-1 to TRBJ1-5; TRBD1 aligns across 7 bases. Trimming removed 0 bases from V and 9 bases from J; junction bases left unmatched: 20. The V gene's germline CDR1 is DFQATT and CDR2 SNEGSKA (reference sequence). This CDR3 comprises 18 residues. This CDR3 is CSARDFEQGRVPQAPQHF. CDR3 nucleotide sequence: TGCAGTGCTAGAGATTTTGAACAGGGGCGGGTCCCCCAGGCGCCCCAGCATTTT.

J is TRBJ2-5 and V is TRBV7-9; D is uncertain. The CDR3 consists of 13 residues. Germline CDR1 is SEHNR and CDR2 is FQNEAQ (reference sequence). Trimming removed 6 bases at V and 5 bases at J, with 13 bases between. The DNA of the CDR3 is TGTGCCAGCAGTCCCCAAGGTCACGAGACCCAGTACTTC. Amino acid sequence: CASSPQGHETQYF.

This clonotype came up once. One base away lies a much larger clone, so this may be a sequencing read error. Without the conserved terminal phenylalanine or tryptophan, this CDR3 likely stems from a read error. V gene TRBV3-1 combines with J gene TRBJ1-2; D gene ambiguous. CDR1 is LGHDT and CDR2 is YNNKEL in the germline V gene (reference sequence). The CDR3 is 12 residues long. V was trimmed by 0 bases and J by 6 bases, leaving 5 bases between them. The CDR3 spells CASSQDGDGYTL. CDR3 DNA: TGTGCCAGCAGCCAAGATGGGGATGGCTACACCTTA.

The chain has TRBV18 and TRBJ1-2; D might be TRBD1 (5 bases). With 2 bases removed from V and 4 bases from J, the gap between germline ends came to 14 bases. In germline, CDR1 is KGHSH, CDR2 LQKENI. CDR3 length equals 15 residues. The CDR3 reads CASSPTGTVSYGYTF. The DNA for the CDR3 is TGTGCCAGCTCACCAACCGGGACGGTTTCCTATGGCTACACCTTC.

The chain carries TRBV20-1 and TRBJ1-5, with 7 positions matching TRBD1. Germline CDR1 DFQATT, CDR2 SNEGSKA (reference sequence). The CDR3 has 15 amino acids. The V segment lost 1 base and the J segment 4 bases; nucleotides outside the gene matches: 7. Here the CDR3 DNA reads TGCAGTGCTAGAGGGCCTGGGACAGTTAATCAGCCCCAGCATTTT. This codes for CSARGPGTVNQPQHF.

CDR3 protein: CASRKGGATEAFF. CDR3 nucleotide sequence: TGTGCCAGCAGAAAAGGGGGGGCCACTGAAGCTTTCTTT. The V gene is TRBV6-5, the J gene TRBJ1-1; possibly TRBD1 for D (6 bases). The V end lost 6 bases, the J end lost 4 bases, and 12 bases lay between the germline ends. The germline V gene has CDR1 MNHEY and CDR2 SVGAGI. The CDR3 is 13 amino acids.

This clonotype was picked up one time. The chain uses TRBV20-1 and TRBJ1-2; TRBD1 matches 7 bases. Germline V gene sequence: CDR1 DFQATT, CDR2 SNEGSKA (reference sequence). The CDR3 sequence is 14 residues long. V was pared by 3 bases and J by 8 bases, with 12 bases of the junction left unmatched. The CDR3 spells CSASRGQFLGGYTF. The CDR3 bases are TGCAGTGCTAGTAGGGGACAGTTTCTGGGCGGCTACACCTTC.

This clonotype appeared many times. The V and J genes are TRBV7-6 and TRBJ1-2; no firm D call. The CDR3 is 12 residues long. Between the trimmed V and J ends, which lost 8 bases and 8 bases, there was a span of 15 bases. Germline assignment: CDR1 SGHVS and CDR2 FNYEAQ. CDR3 DNA: TGTGCCAGCGCGGGGTTCATGGACGGCTACACCTTC. Translated, it gives CASAGFMDGYTF.

This clonotype was picked up many times. The chain uses TRBV9 and TRBJ2-1; 9 nucleotides match TRBD1. This CDR3 contains 18 residues. CDR1 is SGDLS, CDR2 YYNGEE, per germline. V shed 0 bases, J shed 4 bases, and the junction held 11 bases outside the gene matches. CDR3 sequence reads: CASSVEVGGTGHYNEQFF. The CDR3 coding sequence is TGTGCCAGCAGCGTAGAGGTTGGGGGGACAGGGCATTACAATGAGCAGTTCTTC.

This chain connects TRBV7-3 to TRBJ2-1, with 9 bases that match TRBD2. With V trimmed by 8 bases and J by 5 bases, 7 bases remained unmatched. The germline CDR1 and CDR2 sequences are SGHTA and FQGTGA. This CDR3 spans 14 amino acids. The CDR3 is CASGRSGGNNEQFF. The DNA for the CDR3 is TGTGCCAGCGGCCGTAGCGGGGGTAACAATGAGCAGTTCTTC.